A single sample is the source of the 28 T cell receptor beta chains below, sequenced in a study of low-dose radiotherapy and immunotherapy resistance in tumors. Specified time point: after trial treatment. Treatment of the sample: LDRT plus nivolumab, ipilimumab, low-dose cyclophosphamide and aspirin (RACIN trial). Gene-specific TRAV and TRBV primers were used for first-strand cDNA, covering alpha and beta chains. With a V-primer adapter and a constant-region primer, TCRs were amplified for 20 to 25 PCR cycles. From the reads, TCRdb called clonotypes with MiXCR, one entry per CDR3 protein. Found here are some 100,000 distinct CDR3 sequences, around 21% of them singletons; the top ten hold about 4%. The input for sequencing was PBMCs, taken after low-dose radiotherapy plus immunotherapy. The source is a male donor with prostate cancer.

This clonotype was counted ten times or more. CDR3 sequence (DNA): TGTGCCAGCAGAACGACAGGGGGGAGTTCACCCCTCCACTTT. Translation: CASRTTGGSSPLHF. V usage is TRBV6-5 and J usage is TRBJ1-6; TRBD1 aligns across 9 bases. CDR1 MNHEY and CDR2 SVGAGI come from the germline V gene. Unmatched junction bases numbered 6, after V lost 6 bases and J lost 9 bases. The CDR3 is 14 residues long.

The sample holds many counts of this clonotype. The genes are TRBV19 and TRBJ2-2; D unresolved. V dropped 8 bases and J dropped 1 base, with 14 bases sitting between them. CDR3 length: 15 residues. The germline V gene has CDR1 LNHDA and CDR2 SQIVND (reference sequence). Here the CDR3 DNA reads TGTGCCAGTCGCACCAACAACTGGAACACCGGGGAGCTGTTTTTT. Translation gives CASRTNNWNTGELFF.

This clonotype has at least ten counts. The genes are TRBV18 and TRBJ2-5; weak D call: TRBD1 (6 bases). This CDR3 is 16 amino acids long. V was pared by 3 bases and J by 3 bases, with 17 bases between. The V gene's germline CDR1 is KGHSH and CDR2 LQKENI. The CDR3 protein is CASSPQGTANKETQYF. The CDR3 nucleotides are TGTGCCAGCTCACCCCAGGGGACCGCGAATAAAGAGACCCAGTACTTC.

This clonotype was detected many times. The genes are TRBV7-9 and TRBJ2-1; 11 positions agree with TRBD2. There are 14 residues in the CDR3. Unmatched junction bases numbered 6, after V lost 7 bases and J lost 7 bases. Germline V lookup: CDR1 SEHNR, CDR2 FQNEAQ (reference sequence). The CDR3 region has the DNA TGTGCCAGCACTCTAGCGGGGGGAGTAAATGAGCAGTTCTTC. Residues: CASTLAGGVNEQFF.

This clonotype was counted at least ten times. The chain joins TRBV6-2 or TRBV6-3 to TRBJ1-5; the D gene is possibly TRBD1 (6 bases). The CDR3 runs to 12 residues. The germline CDR1 and CDR2 sequences are MNHEY and SVGEGT. V lost 8 bases and J lost 3, with 8 bases in between. CDR3 DNA: TGTGCCAGCCGGGACAACAATCAGCCCCAGCATTTT. Protein: CASRDNNQPQHF.

This clonotype was recorded at least ten times. The J gene is TRBJ1-5, the V gene TRBV12-3 or TRBV12-4; D possibly corresponds to TRBD1 (5 bases). The CDR3 sequence is 14 residues long. Between the trimmed V and J ends, which lost 6 bases and 9 bases, there was a span of 18 bases. For the CDR3, the DNA is TGTGCCAGCAGGCCGGTCGGGGCCTCTGGGCCCCAGCATTTT. Amino acids: CASRPVGASGPQHF.

The sample holds a few counts of this clonotype. J is TRBJ1-6 and V is TRBV12-3 or TRBV12-4, with TRBD1 identical over 7 bases. The junction had 5 bases not matched to a gene; V was cut back by 7 bases and J by 2 bases. The CDR3 consists of 15 residues. CDR3 loop: CASNPTGPYNSPLHF. CDR3 DNA: TGTGCCAGCAACCCGACAGGGCCCTATAATTCACCCCTCCACTTT.

This clonotype was seen repeatedly, ten times or more. The chain uses TRBV7-2 and TRBJ2-3, with D perhaps TRBD1 (6 bases). Trimming took off 4 bases at V and 2 bases at J, with 13 bases between the two ends. The CDR3 is made up of 15 amino acids. Germline CDR1 and CDR2: SGHTA and FQGNSA. The CDR3 DNA is TGTGCCAGCAGCTGGCGGACAGTTCCCACAGATACGCAGTATTTT. Amino acids: CASSWRTVPTDTQYF. Drawing the rest from reference TRBV7-2 and TRBJ2-3, the complete variable domain is GAGVSQSPSNKVTEKGKDVELRCDPISGHTALYWYRQSLGQGLEFLIYFQGNSAPDKSGLPSDRFSAERTGGSVSTLTIQRTQQEDSAVYLCASSWRTVPTDTQYFGPGTRLTVL.

The sample holds many counts of this clonotype. This chain connects TRBV7-9 to TRBJ2-3; 10 positions agree with TRBD2. This CDR3 contains 14 residues. The germline CDR1 and CDR2 sequences are SEHNR and FQNEAQ (reference sequence). Trimming took 4 bases from V and 5 from J; bases not matched to a gene: 3. CDR3 bases: TGTGCCAGCAGCTCACTAGCGGGGCTAGATACGCAGTATTTT. Its translation: CASSSLAGLDTQYF.

There are many counts of this clonotype. V is TRBV6-2 or TRBV6-3 and J is TRBJ1-2; TRBD1 matches at 9 bases. Trimming at V came to 6 bases and at J to 4 bases, leaving 3 bases not matched to a gene. From germline, CDR1 is MNHEY and CDR2 SVGEGT. The CDR3 extends over 13 amino acids. This CDR3 is CASRIQGAYGYTF. In nucleotides, the CDR3 is TGTGCCAGCAGGATACAGGGGGCCTATGGCTACACCTTC.

Comment on this clonotype: Since a far larger clone is one base different, this is likely a read error. The chain has TRBV20-1 and TRBJ2-1; D unresolved. The germline V and J ends were trimmed by 2 bases and 10 bases, with 15 bases remaining between them. The CDR3 loop spans 13 amino acids. Germline V gene sequence: CDR1 DFQATT, CDR2 SNEGSKA (reference sequence). CDR3 nucleotide sequence: TGCAGTGCTAGATGGGGTAACTCCTACGAGCAGTTCTTC. Protein: CSARWGNSYEQFF.

The DNA of the CDR3 is TGTGCCAGCAGTTTTGACAGTTGGCTCGGGGAGCTGTTTTTT. This codes for CASSFDSWLGELFF. The chain joins TRBV12-3 or TRBV12-4 to TRBJ2-2; tentatively, D is TRBD1 (5 bases). This CDR3 is 14 amino acids long. The V end was cut by 3 bases, the J end by 7 bases, with 12 bases between.

This clonotype was seen repeatedly, ten times or more. J is TRBJ2-7 and V is TRBV5-1; D tentatively fits TRBD1 or TRBD2 (5 bases each). Germline CDR1 SGHRS, CDR2 YFSETQ. This CDR3 has 14 amino acids. Trimming cost V 4 bases and J 5 bases, with 16 bases left between them. CDR3 DNA sequence: TGCGCCAGCAGCCCGGGACGGCTTGTGGACGAGCAGTACTTC. It encodes CASSPGRLVDEQYF. Full variable domain (outside the CDR3, taken from reference TRBV5-1 and TRBJ2-7): KAGVTQTPRYLIKTRGQQVTLSCSPISGHRSVSWYQQTPGQGLQFLFEYFSETQRNKGNFPGRFSGRQFSNSRSEMNVSTLELGDSALYLCASSPGRLVDEQYFGPGTRLTVT.

This clonotype was found many times. J is TRBJ2-7 and V is TRBV4-1; the D call may be TRBD1 or TRBD2 (5 bases each). CDR3 length: 16 amino acids. Per the germline V gene, CDR1 is MGHRA and CDR2 is YSYEKL. V lost 2 bases to trimming and J lost 0 bases, with 14 bases between them. The chain's CDR3 is CASSQPTGTVSYEQYF. The CDR3 DNA is TGCGCCAGCAGCCAACCGACCGGGACGGTCTCCTACGAGCAGTACTTC.

In its sample, this clonotype was seen many times. V is TRBV7-2 and J is TRBJ2-5; no clear D. V lost 3 bases to trimming and J lost 2 bases, with 4 bases between them. The CDR3 runs to 12 residues. CDR1 is SGHTA and CDR2 is FQGNSA in the germline V gene. As DNA, the CDR3 is TGTGCCAGCAGCTTCAATCAAGAGACCCAGTACTTC. Its translation: CASSFNQETQYF.

The table lists this clonotype with many counts. The rearrangement joins TRBV11-2 to TRBJ2-1; 8 bases match TRBD1. The CDR3 runs 14 residues. V lost 0 bases to trimming and J lost 10 bases; unmatched junction nucleotides: 5. Per the germline V gene, CDR1 is SGHAT and CDR2 is FQNNGV. CDR3 sequence: CASSLDLGQEEQFF. Written as DNA, the CDR3 is TGTGCCAGCAGCTTAGATTTGGGACAGGAAGAGCAGTTCTTC.

This clonotype was found many times. The chain carries TRBV11-3 and TRBJ1-3, with no clear D. Trimming removed 5 bases from V and 7 bases from J, with 12 bases in between. The CDR3 sequence is 13 residues long. Germline V gene sequence: CDR1 SGHNT, CDR2 YENEEA. The CDR3 reads CASSESYGNTIYF. The CDR3 nucleotides read TGTGCCAGCAGCGAGAGCTACGGGAACACCATATATTTT.

This clonotype was observed many times. The chain joins TRBV5-1 to TRBJ2-2; D call uncertain. The CDR3 contains 13 residues. Trimming took off 0 bases at V and 6 bases at J, with 6 bases between the two ends. Germline values: CDR1 SGHRS, CDR2 YFSETQ. The CDR3 coding sequence is TGCGCCAGCAGCTTGGCCATGGCCGGGGAGCTGTTTTTT. Protein product: CASSLAMAGELFF.

The chain links TRBV4-2 to TRBJ2-5; 9 positions agree with TRBD2. Germline V gene lookup returns CDR1 LGHNA and CDR2 YNFKEQ. V dropped 0 bases and J dropped 5; count of bases not matched to a gene: 13. The CDR3 is made up of 18 amino acids. CDR3 nucleotides: TGTGCCAGCAGCCAAGATCTCTTAGGCGGGGGGGCGAACGAGACCCAGTACTTC. This codes for CASSQDLLGGGANETQYF.

V is TRBV28 and J is TRBJ2-3; D might be TRBD1 (6 bases). The germline CDR1 and CDR2 sequences are MDHEN and SYDVKM. CDR3 size: 12 residues. V shed 5 bases and J shed 7 bases, with 10 bases lying between them. CDR3 protein: CASSLQGYTQYF. The CDR3 DNA follows: TGTGCCAGCAGTCTACAGGGTTATACGCAGTATTTT.

This clonotype was observed at least ten times. V usage is TRBV12-5 and J usage is TRBJ2-6; D unclear. Germline V gene data show CDR1 as LGHNT and CDR2 as FRNRAP. The ends were cut back, 2 bases at V and 2 bases at J, with 28 bases in the middle. This CDR3 has 22 amino acids. Here the CDR3 DNA reads TGTGCTAGTGGTTTGTCCTCACTTCCGGCCGGATACAAGGGAACTGGGGCCAACGTCCTGACTTTC. This gives the protein CASGLSSLPAGYKGTGANVLTF.

This clonotype was counted ten times or more. The V call is TRBV6-2 or TRBV6-3, the J call TRBJ2-2; 13 nucleotides align to TRBD2. From germline, CDR1 is MNHEY and CDR2 SVGEGT. Losses at the gene ends were 7 bases for V and 4 bases for J; bases not matched to a gene: 21. CDR3 size: 21 residues. The CDR3 sequence is CASKVGQTLTSGGPITGELFF. The CDR3 DNA follows: TGTGCCAGCAAGGTCGGACAGACGCTGACTAGCGGGGGGCCGATCACCGGGGAGCTGTTTTTT.

This clonotype was counted many times. The genes are TRBV3-1 and TRBJ2-7; the match to TRBD1 covers 9 bases. CDR1 is LGHDT, CDR2 YNNKEL, per germline (reference sequence). This CDR3 is 15 amino acids long. V lost 0 bases and J lost 6; bases outside the gene matches: 6. CDR3 sequence: CASSQENRGPPEQYF. CDR3 DNA sequence: TGTGCCAGCAGCCAAGAAAACAGGGGGCCCCCCGAGCAGTACTTC.

The chain has TRBV18 and TRBJ2-1, with TRBD2 matching over 10 bases. Germline lookup yields CDR1 KGHSH and CDR2 LQKENI. The CDR3 runs 15 residues. The ends lost 2 bases at V and 7 bases at J; junction bases unmatched: 5. The CDR3 sequence: CASSPSSGGSNEQFF. In DNA, the CDR3 is TGTGCCAGCTCACCATCTAGCGGGGGTTCGAATGAGCAGTTCTTC.

This clonotype was seen repeatedly, ten times or more. This chain connects TRBV19 to TRBJ2-2, with 7 bases matching TRBD1. V trimming: 6 bases; J trimming: 3 bases; junction bases outside the gene matches: 10. CDR1 is LNHDA, CDR2 SQIVND, per germline (reference sequence). The CDR3 runs to 16 residues. Here the CDR3 DNA reads TGTGCCAGTAGAAACAACAGGGGTTGGGACACCGGGGAGCTGTTTTTT. Translating it yields CASRNNRGWDTGELFF.

This chain links TRBV12-3 or TRBV12-4 with TRBJ1-3, with a tentative D call TRBD1 (6 bases). V lost 7 bases and J 2 bases, leaving 21 bases between the germline ends. CDR3 length equals 17 residues. The CDR3, as DNA: TGTGCCAGCACTCCCATATCTTGGGGGGCACCTGGAAACACCATATATTTT. This encodes CASTPISWGAPGNTIYF.

This clonotype was detected many times. The J gene is TRBJ1-5, the V gene TRBV19; tentative D call: TRBD1 (6 bases). Deletions cut 7 bases from V and 6 bases from J, with 16 bases between. Germline V lookup: CDR1 LNHDA, CDR2 SQIVND (reference sequence). This CDR3 is 14 amino acids long. The CDR3 nucleotides are TGTGCCAGTACCAGGGGAGGCGTGGGTCAGCCCCAGCATTTT. Translated: CASTRGGVGQPQHF.

This clonotype was recorded many times. V gene TRBV18 combines with J gene TRBJ2-7, with TRBD1 matching over 11 bases. Germline CDR1 and CDR2: KGHSH and LQKENI. The J segment lost 4 bases and the V segment lost 3 bases, leaving 5 bases of the junction unmatched. There are 15 residues in the CDR3. CDR3 sequence (DNA): TGTGCCAGCTCACCTCCGGGACAGGGGGAATACGAGCAGTACTTC. This codes for CASSPPGQGEYEQYF.